This TCR beta chain was documented in a study of Ad26.COV2.S vaccination and SARS-CoV-2 variants (dated by TCRdb to about 2021). For context, the study as a whole: Donors in the vaccine arm were drawn from COV1001, a phase I-IIa trial of Ad26.COV2.S in healthy adults that was multicentre, randomized, double-blind and placebo-controlled. Investigators did not know the trial group allocation while performing experiments and assessing outcomes. A total of approximately 30 samples were included in the TCR-sequenced set, comprising some 20 Ad26.COV2.S vaccine recipients, 5 placebo recipients and 8 SARS-CoV-2 convalescent individuals. Ad26.COV2.S was given intramuscularly at 5x10^10 or 1x10^11 viral particles, as a single shot or as two shots 56 days apart. Sequencing of the TCRbeta repertoire served to evaluate the specificity and breadth of SARS-CoV-2-reactive T cell receptors following Ad26.COV2.S vaccination. Trial participants were randomized into five groups of five: low-dose or high-dose Ad26.COV2.S given once or twice, or placebo on both occasions.

Overall results and qualifications from the work: The study lacked the statistical power to compare responses across vaccine doses or regimens. Comparable non-spike TCR breadth was observed between vaccine and placebo recipients, consistent with only spike being contained in the vaccine. The authors noted that total T cell responses may have been underestimated by the TCR breadth and depth analyses. After vaccination, spike-specific CD8+ and CD4+ T cell responses were reported to show substantial breadth. Spike-specific TCR breadth was higher in Ad26.COV2.S recipients than in placebo recipients (P = 0.0014).

The immunoSEQ Assay was used to sequence TCRbeta CDR3 regions. After extraction, genomic DNA underwent amplification by bias-controlled multiplex PCR, followed by high-throughput sequencing. For the original study's pipeline: To quantify the absolute abundance of every unique TCRbeta CDR3 region, sequences were collapsed and filtered. T cell fraction was estimated by normalizing TCRbeta template counts to usable DNA, which was measured by amplifying reference genes present in all nucleated cells. Repertoire TCRs were annotated as SARS-CoV-2-specific when V gene, CDR3 amino acid sequence and J gene were exactly matched to a known reactive TCR set. The reference SARS-CoV-2 TCR set was obtained from MIRA and was filtered for enrichment in COVID-19-positive ImmuneCODE repertoires, whereby public or cross-reactive TCRs were removed. Based on the MIRA antigens, annotated TCRs were further analysed at the level of specific ORF or position within ORF. Breadth was defined as the number of annotated unique rearrangements divided by the total number of unique productive rearrangements, and depth was defined as the summed frequency of the annotated unique rearrangements. Group comparisons of TCR breadth used two-sided Wilcoxon rank-sum tests. Entries here come from immuneACCESS through TCRdb and include only in-frame sequences with V and J called. Some clones fail to appear in such tables; in the studies checked, an unresolved V gene covers under half of the shortfall, and the cause of the remainder is unknown. The DNA was the basis for D and trimming; V, J and clone size are from that table. This sample is represented by 300,000 to 500,000 clones; about 88% of them were singletons. The ten most abundant clones make up under 4% of the sample.

The sample's treatment or condition, from its label and the paper: 15 to 20 received Ad26.COV2.S at low or high dose, single or two shots; 5 received placebo; per-sample allocation not given. Repertoires of vaccine and placebo recipients were sequenced from samples collected on day 63 after the first injection. Cohort 1b enrolled 20 to 30 adults aged 18-55 years at a single site in Boston, USA, between 29 July and 7 August 2020. Ad26.COV2.S consisted of a replication-incompetent adenovirus type 26 vector by which a prefusion-stabilized SARS-CoV-2 spike protein from the original Wuhan strain was expressed. V loses 2 bases, J loses 4 bases, and the germline ends lie 14 bases apart. Per the germline V gene, MNHNS is the CDR1 and SASEGT is the CDR2. CDR3 length: 15 amino acids, cysteine to phenylalanine. Solely the CDR3 DNA is kept, with 45 bases framed from the first base. Worth noting for this clone: Its recognized antigen is unknown. No qualities accompany the bases; no much larger clone lies one base away.

Source: peripheral blood, taken in a trial of Ad26.COV2.S vaccine versus placebo. The sequence links TRBV6-1 to TRBJ1-2, with no D gene named confidently. This clonotype originated in a person between 18 and 65 years old who received the Ad26.COV2.S COVID-19 vaccine or a placebo. The CDR3: CASSESSTTAYGYTF. The DNA sequence follows: TGTGCCAGCAGTGAAAGCTCGACAACAGCCTATGGCTACACCTTC.